This T cell receptor (beta chain) was observed in a study of memory B cells and T cells in multiple sclerosis. Study-wide results and caveats: Normalization was needed because clone-set size differences affected shared clonotype counts.

Repertoires were generated with immunoSEQ multiplex PCR, while TCRdb's copy carries only in-frame clones and drops some. The sample has approximately 14,000 clones; approximately 69% are singletons. As concerns this clone: What it recognizes is unknown.

Germline loops: CDR1 SGHTA, CDR2 FQGNSA. This CDR3 contains 14 residues. Trimming took 2 bases from V and 1 from J, leaving 8 bases between them. Sequencing was done on a sample of memory (CD45RO+) CD4+ T cells from blood. The source is a human donor with multiple sclerosis. The rearrangement joins TRBV7-2 to TRBJ1-1; no clear D. In nucleotides, the CDR3 is TGTGCCAGCAGCTTATTGGGCTGGAACACTGAAGCTTTCTTT. Translated: CASSLLGWNTEAFF.